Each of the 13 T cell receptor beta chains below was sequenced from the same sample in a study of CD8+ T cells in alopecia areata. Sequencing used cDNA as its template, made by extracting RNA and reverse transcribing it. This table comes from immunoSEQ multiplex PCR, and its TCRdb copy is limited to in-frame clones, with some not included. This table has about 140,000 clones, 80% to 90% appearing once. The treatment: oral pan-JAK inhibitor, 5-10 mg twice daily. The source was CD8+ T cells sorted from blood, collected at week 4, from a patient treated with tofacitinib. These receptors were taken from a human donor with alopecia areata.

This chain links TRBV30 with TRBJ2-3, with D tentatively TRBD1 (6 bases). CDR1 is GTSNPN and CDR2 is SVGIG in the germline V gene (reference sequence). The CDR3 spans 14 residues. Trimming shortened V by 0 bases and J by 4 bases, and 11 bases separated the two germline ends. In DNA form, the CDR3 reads TGTGCCTGGAGTGTCACAGGGTCCGCAGATACGCAGTATTTT. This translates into CAWSVTGSADTQYF. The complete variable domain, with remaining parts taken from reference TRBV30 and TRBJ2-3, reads SQTIHQWPATLVQPVGSPLSLECTVEGTSNPNLYWYRQAAGRGLQLLFYSVGIGQISSEVPQNLSASRPQDRQFILSSKKLLLSDSGFYLCAWSVTGSADTQYFGPGTRLTVL.

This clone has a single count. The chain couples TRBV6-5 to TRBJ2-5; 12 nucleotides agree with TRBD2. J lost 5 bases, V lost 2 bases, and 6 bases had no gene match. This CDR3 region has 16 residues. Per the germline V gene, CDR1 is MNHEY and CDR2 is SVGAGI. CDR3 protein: CASSYGLAGTGETQYF. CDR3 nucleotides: TGTGCCAGCAGTTACGGACTAGCGGGGACGGGGGAGACCCAGTACTTC.

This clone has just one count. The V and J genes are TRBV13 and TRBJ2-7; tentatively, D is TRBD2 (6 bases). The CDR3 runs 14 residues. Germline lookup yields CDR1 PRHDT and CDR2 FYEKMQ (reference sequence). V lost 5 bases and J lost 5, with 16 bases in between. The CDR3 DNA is TGTGCCAGCAGCCCCAGCGGGCCCAGACACGAGCAGTACTTC. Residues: CASSPSGPRHEQYF. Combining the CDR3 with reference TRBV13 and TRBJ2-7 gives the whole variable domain AAGVIQSPRHLIKEKRETATLKCYPIPRHDTVYWYQQGPGQDPQFLISFYEKMQSDKGSIPDRFSAQQFSDYHSELNMSSLELGDSALYFCASSPSGPRHEQYFGPGTRLTVT.

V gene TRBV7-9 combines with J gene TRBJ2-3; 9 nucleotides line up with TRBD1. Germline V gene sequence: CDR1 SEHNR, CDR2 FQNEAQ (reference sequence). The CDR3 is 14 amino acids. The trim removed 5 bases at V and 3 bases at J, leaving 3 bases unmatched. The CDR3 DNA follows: TGTGCCAGCAGCCCCGACAGGGGGACAGATACGCAGTATTTT. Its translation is CASSPDRGTDTQYF.

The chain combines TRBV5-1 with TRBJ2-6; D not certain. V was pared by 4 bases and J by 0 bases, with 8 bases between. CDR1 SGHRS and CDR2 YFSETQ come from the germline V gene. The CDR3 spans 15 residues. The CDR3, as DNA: TGCGCCAGCAGCACTGACGGCTCTGGGGCCAACGTCCTGACTTTC. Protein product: CASSTDGSGANVLTF. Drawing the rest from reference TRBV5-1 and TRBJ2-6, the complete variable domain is KAGVTQTPRYLIKTRGQQVTLSCSPISGHRSVSWYQQTPGQGLQFLFEYFSETQRNKGNFPGRFSGRQFSNSRSEMNVSTLELGDSALYLCASSTDGSGANVLTFGAGSRLTVL.

The CDR3 bases are TGCGCCAGCAGCCTGCGGGAGGACAAATCACCCCTCCACTTT. Translating it yields CASSLREDKSPLHF. The rearrangement links TRBV4-1 to TRBJ1-6; TRBD1 is a possible D gene (5 bases). This CDR3 spans 14 amino acids. Looked up from germline, CDR1 is MGHRA and CDR2 is YSYEKL. The V and J ends lost 4 bases and 10 bases respectively, with 14 bases between them.

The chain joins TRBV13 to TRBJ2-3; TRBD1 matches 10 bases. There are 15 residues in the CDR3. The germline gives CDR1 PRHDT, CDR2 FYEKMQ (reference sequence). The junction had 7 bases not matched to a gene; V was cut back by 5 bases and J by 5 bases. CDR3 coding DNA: TGTGCCAGCAGCCTCTCCGGGACAGGGGTAGATACGCAGTATTTT. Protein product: CASSLSGTGVDTQYF.

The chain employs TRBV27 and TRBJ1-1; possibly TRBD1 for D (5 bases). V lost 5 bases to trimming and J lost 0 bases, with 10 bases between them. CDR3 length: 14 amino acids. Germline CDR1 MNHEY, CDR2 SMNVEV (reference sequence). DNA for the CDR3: TGTGCCAGCAGTCCCCAGACAGTGAACACTGAAGCTTTCTTT. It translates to CASSPQTVNTEAFF.

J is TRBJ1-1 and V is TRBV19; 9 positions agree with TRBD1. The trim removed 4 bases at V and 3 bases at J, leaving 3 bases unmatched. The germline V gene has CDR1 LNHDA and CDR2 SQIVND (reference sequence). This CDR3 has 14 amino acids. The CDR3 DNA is TGTGCCAGTAGTACCCGGGACAGGGACACTGAAGCTTTCTTT. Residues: CASSTRDRDTEAFF.

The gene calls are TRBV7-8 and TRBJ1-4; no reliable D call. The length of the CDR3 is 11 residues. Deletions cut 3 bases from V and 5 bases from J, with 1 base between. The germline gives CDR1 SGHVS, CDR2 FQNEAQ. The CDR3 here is CASSLNEKLFF. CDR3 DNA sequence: TGTGCCAGCAGCTTGAATGAAAAACTGTTTTTT.

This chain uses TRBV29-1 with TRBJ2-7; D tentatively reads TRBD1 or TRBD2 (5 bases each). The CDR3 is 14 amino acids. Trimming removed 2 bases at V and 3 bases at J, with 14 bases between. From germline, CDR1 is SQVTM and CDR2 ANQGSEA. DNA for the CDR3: TGCAGCGTTGAAAGCCGGGACGAAAGCTACGAGCAGTACTTC. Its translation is CSVESRDESYEQYF.

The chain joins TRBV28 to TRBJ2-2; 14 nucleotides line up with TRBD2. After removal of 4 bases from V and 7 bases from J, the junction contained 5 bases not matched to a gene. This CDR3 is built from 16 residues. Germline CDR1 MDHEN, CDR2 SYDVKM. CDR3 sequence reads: CASSWTSGGSGGELFF. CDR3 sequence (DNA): TGTGCCAGCAGTTGGACTAGCGGGGGGTCTGGCGGGGAGCTGTTTTTT.

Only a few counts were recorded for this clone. As DNA, the CDR3 is TGTGCCACCAGCTACCCCGGAGATACGCAGTATTTT. As protein: CATSYPGDTQYF. The V call is TRBV15, the J call TRBJ2-3; D unclear. Per germline, CDR1 LNHNV and CDR2 YYDKDF (reference sequence). V was cut by 5 bases and J by 5 bases, with 8 bases left in between. The CDR3 covers 12 residues.